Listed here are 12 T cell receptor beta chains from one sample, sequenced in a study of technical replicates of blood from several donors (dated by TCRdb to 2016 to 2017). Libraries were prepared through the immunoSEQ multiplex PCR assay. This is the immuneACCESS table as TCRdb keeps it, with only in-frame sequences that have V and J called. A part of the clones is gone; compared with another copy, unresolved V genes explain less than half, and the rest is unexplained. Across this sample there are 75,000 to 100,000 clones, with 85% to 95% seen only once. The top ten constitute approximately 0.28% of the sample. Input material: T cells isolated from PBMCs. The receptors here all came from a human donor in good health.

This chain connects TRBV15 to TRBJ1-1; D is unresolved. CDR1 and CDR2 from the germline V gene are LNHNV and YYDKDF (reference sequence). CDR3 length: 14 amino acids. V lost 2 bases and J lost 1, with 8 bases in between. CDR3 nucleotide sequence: TGTGCCACCAGCAGAATCGGCGGGAACACTGAAGCTTTCTTT. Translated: CATSRIGGNTEAFF.

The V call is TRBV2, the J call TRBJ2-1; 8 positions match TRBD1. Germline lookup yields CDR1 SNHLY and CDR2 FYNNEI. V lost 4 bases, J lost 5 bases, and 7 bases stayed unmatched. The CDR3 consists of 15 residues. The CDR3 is CASSASRGLDNEQFF. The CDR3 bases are TGTGCCAGCAGTGCTAGCAGGGGGCTTGACAATGAGCAGTTCTTC.

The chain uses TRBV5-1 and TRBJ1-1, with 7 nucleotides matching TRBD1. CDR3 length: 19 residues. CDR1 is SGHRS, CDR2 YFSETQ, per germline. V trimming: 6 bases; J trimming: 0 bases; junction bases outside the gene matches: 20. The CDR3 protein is CASTHETEDRARLNTEAFF. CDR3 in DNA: TGCGCCAGCACCCATGAGACCGAAGACAGGGCCCGATTGAACACTGAAGCTTTCTTT.

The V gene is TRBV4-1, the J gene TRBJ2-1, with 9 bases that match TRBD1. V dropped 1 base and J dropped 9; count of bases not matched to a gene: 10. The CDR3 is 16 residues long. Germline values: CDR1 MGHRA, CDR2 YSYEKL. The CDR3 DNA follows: TGCGCCAGCAGCCAAGCCGGGACAGGGACTGTCTTTGAGCAGTTCTTC. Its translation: CASSQAGTGTVFEQFF.

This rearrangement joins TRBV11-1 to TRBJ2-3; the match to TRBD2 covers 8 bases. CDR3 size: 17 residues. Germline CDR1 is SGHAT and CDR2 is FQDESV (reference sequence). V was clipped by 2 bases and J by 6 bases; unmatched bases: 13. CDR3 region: CASSLTPSSGGRDTQYF. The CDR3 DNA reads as TGTGCCAGCAGCTTAACGCCCTCGTCGGGGGGGCGTGATACGCAGTATTTT.

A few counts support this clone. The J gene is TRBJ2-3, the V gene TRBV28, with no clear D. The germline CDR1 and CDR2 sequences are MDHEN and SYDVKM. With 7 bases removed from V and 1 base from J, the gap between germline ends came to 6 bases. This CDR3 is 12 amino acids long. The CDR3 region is CASTPGTDTQYF. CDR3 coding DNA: TGTGCCAGCACCCCGGGCACAGATACGCAGTATTTT.

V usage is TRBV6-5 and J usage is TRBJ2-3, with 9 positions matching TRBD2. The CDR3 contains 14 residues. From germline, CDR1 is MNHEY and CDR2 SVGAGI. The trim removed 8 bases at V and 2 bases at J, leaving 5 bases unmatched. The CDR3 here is CASGPSGVTDTQYF. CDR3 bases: TGTGCCAGCGGTCCTAGCGGGGTCACAGATACGCAGTATTTT.

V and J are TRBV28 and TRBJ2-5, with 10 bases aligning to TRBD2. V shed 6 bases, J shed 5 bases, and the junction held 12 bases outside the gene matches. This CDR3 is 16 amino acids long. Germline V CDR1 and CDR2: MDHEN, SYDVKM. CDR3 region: CASRDYLAGVGETQYF. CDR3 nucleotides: TGTGCCAGCAGGGACTATCTAGCGGGGGTCGGGGAGACCCAGTACTTC.

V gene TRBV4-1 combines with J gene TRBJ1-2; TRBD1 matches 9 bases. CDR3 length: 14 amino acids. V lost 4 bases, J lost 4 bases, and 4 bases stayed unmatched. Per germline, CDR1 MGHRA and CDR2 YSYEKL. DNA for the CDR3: TGCGCCAGCAGCCCGGGACAGGGTGGCTATGGCTACACCTTC. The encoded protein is CASSPGQGGYGYTF.

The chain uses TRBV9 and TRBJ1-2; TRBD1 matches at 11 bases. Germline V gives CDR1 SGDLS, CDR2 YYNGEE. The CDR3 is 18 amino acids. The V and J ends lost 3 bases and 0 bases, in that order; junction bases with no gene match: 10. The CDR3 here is CASSARTGTGGANYGYTF. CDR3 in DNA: TGTGCCAGCAGCGCCAGGACAGGGACAGGGGGTGCTAACTATGGCTACACCTTC.

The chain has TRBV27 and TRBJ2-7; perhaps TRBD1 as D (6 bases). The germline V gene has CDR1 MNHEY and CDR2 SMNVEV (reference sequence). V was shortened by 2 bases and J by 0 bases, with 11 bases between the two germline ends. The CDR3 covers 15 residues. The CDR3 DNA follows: TGTGCCAGCAGTTTAGGGACACCTAGCTCCTACGAGCAGTACTTC. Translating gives CASSLGTPSSYEQYF.

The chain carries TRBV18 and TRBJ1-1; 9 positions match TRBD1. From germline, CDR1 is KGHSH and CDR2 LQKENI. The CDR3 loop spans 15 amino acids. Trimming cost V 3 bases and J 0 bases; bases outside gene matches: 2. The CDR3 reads CASSPGQGMNTEAFF. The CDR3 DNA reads TGTGCCAGCTCACCGGGACAGGGAATGAACACTGAAGCTTTCTTT.